This T cell receptor beta chain stems from a study of blood T cells in healthy people across ages. Study-level findings and limits: The percentage of naive T cells correlated strongly with TCR beta diversity.

Turning to this clonotype: Its antigen is currently unknown. One junction end disagrees with the germline gene, perhaps due to a read error.

The CDR3 contains 13 residues. Germline V CDR1 and CDR2: DFQATT, SNEGSKA (reference sequence). Donation came from healthy Caucasian individuals in Russia who were aged about 6 to 90. A second PCR of 7 to 11 cycles used a sample-barcoded 5' primer and a J-beta primer mix. The authors tagged each cDNA molecule using a template-switch adaptor with 12 random nucleotides. MiXCR was run by TCRdb on the 5' RACE reads, yielding one entry per CDR3 protein. The sample shows about 1.6 million distinct CDR3 sequences, roughly 32% of them seen only once. The chain recombines TRBV20-1 with TRBJ2-6, with D maybe TRBD1 (6 bases). Sequencing was performed on blood. The clonotype was recovered from a woman in her 30s in good health. CDR3 sequence reads: CGARGGGANVLTF. CDR3 DNA sequence: TGCGGTGCTAGAGGGGGTGGGGCCAACGTCCTGACTTTC.